This T cell receptor (beta chain) was captured in a study of PD-1 blockade in mismatch repair-deficient tumors. V dropped 0 bases and J dropped 4; count of bases not matched to a gene: 5. CDR1 is SGHAT, CDR2 FQNNGV, per germline. The CDR3 covers 15 residues. Profiling relied on immunoSEQ multiplex PCR, and the TCRdb table lists in-frame clones only, not all of them. The sample consists of 76,000 or so clones, roughly 80% of them appearing once. A few pembrolizumab responders had their TCRs sequenced. The sequence was obtained from an adult with mismatch repair-deficient cancer. The specimen was peripheral blood, collected 44 weeks after starting pembrolizumab. J is TRBJ2-5 and V is TRBV11-2, with 7 nucleotides matching TRBD2. CDR3 region: CASSLEGGGGETQYF. In nucleotides, the CDR3 is TGTGCCAGCAGCTTAGAGGGTGGGGGGGGAGAGACCCAGTACTTC. The complete variable domain, with remaining parts taken from reference TRBV11-2 and TRBJ2-5, reads EAGVAQSPRYKIIEKRQSVAFWCNPISGHATLYWYQQILGQGPKLLIQFQNNGVVDDSQLPKDRFSAERLKGVDSTLKIQPAKLEDSAVYLCASSLEGGGGETQYFGPGTRLLVL.